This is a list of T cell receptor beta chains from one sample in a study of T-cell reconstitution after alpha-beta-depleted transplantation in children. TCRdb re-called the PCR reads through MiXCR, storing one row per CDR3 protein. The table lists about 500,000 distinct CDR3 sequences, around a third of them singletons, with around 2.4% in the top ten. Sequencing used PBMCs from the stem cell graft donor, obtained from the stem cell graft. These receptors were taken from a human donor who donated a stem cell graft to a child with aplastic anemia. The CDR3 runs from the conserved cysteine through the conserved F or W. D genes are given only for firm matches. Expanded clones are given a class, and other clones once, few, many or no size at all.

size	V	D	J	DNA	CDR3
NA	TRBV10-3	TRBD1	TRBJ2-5	TGTGCCATCAGTCCAGGGGGCTGGGAGACCCAGTACTTC	CAISPGGWETQYF
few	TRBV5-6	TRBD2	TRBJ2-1	TGTGCCAGCAGCTTGATCGCGGGGGGGGTGGAGTTCTTC	CASSLIAGGVEFF
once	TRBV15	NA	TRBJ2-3	TGTGCCACCAGCAGCGACCGTATAAGCACAGATACGCAGTATTTT	CATSSDRISTDTQYF
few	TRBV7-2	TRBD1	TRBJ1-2	TGTGCCAGCAGCTTCAAGACAGGGGGAATACCGTATGGCTACACCTTC	CASSFKTGGIPYGYTF
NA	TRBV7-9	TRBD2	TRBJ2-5	TGTGCCAGCAGCTCCCCTAGCGGGAACAACCTTCAAGAGACCCAGTACTTC	CASSSPSGNNLQETQYF
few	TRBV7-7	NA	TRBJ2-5	TGTGCCAGCAGCTCCAGGGGGGATACCTCCCAGTACTTC	CASSSRGDTSQYF
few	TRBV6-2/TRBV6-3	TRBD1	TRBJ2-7	TGTGCCAGCCGACAGGGGAGTAACGAGCAGTACTTC	CASRQGSNEQYF
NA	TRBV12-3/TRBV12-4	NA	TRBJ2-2	TGTGCCAGCAGTCCGGGACCGGCGAACACCGGGGAGCTGTTTTTT	CASSPGPANTGELFF
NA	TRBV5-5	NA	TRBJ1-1	TGTGCCAGCAGCGGGGACTTGGACACTGAAGCTTTCTTT	CASSGDLDTEAFF
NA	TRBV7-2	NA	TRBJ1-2	TGTGCCAGCACCGATTCGACAACCCGCGTGGGTGATGGCTACACCTTC	CASTDSTTRVGDGYTF
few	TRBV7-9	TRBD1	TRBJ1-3	TGTGCCAGCAGCTCGACAGGGGGCAGGGGAAACACCATATATTTT	CASSSTGGRGNTIYF
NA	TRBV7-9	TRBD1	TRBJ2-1	TGTGCCAGCAGCCCTGGGACAGGGCAGTACAATGAGCAGTTCTTC	CASSPGTGQYNEQFF
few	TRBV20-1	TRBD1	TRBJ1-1	TGCAGTGGCAGAGTTGGGACAGCCGTTTCTGAAGCTTTCTTT	CSGRVGTAVSEAFF
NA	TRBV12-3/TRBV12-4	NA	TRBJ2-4	TGTGCCAGCAGCTCAGCCAAAAACATTCAGTACTTC	CASSSAKNIQYF
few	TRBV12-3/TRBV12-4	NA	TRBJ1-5	TGTGCCAGCACCGCCCAGGGACAGCCCCAGCATTTT	CASTAQGQPQHF
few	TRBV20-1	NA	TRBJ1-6	TGCAGTGCTAGAGAGGGGGCCTCCTATAATTCACCCCTCCACTTT	CSAREGASYNSPLHF
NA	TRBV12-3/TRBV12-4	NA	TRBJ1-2	TGTGCCAGCAGTCCAGGCGGGGGGCTATACACCTTC	CASSPGGGLYTF
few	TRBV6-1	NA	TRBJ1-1	TGTGCCAGCACGGGGTGGCAGGCGAAAAACACTGAAGCTTTCTTT	CASTGWQAKNTEAFF
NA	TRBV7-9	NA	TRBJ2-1	TGTGCCAGCAGCTTAGCGGGAGGCCGGTACAATGAGCAGTTCTTC	CASSLAGGRYNEQFF
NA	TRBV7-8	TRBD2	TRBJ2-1	TGTGCCAGCAGCTTAACTAGCGGGAAATACAATGAGCAGTTCTTC	CASSLTSGKYNEQFF
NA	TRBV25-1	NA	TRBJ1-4	TGTGCCAGCAGTTCCTGGTGGGGGGTTAATGAAAAACTGTTTTTT	CASSSWWGVNEKLFF
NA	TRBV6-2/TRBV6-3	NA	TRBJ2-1	TGTGCCAGCAGTTACTCGGCGGGAAGGGGAAATGAGCAGTTCTTC	CASSYSAGRGNEQFF
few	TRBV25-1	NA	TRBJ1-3	TGTGCCAGCAGTGAAGTTGGTGAAGTAGGAAACACCATATATTTT	CASSEVGEVGNTIYF
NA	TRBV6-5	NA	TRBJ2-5	TGTGCCAGCAGTTACGGGGGAGTCCAAGAGACCCAGTACTTC	CASSYGGVQETQYF
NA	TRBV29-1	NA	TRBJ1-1	TGCAGCGTTGCGGTCCCGACCCTCCTATTGAACACTGAAGCTTTCTTT	CSVAVPTLLLNTEAFF
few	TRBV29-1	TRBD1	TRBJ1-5	TGCAGCGCCCAGGGGGTCCTTGGAGAGCCCCAGCATTTT	CSAQGVLGEPQHF
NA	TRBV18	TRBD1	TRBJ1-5	TGTGCCAGCTCACCACGGGGGACAGGGTCTTCGGGCAATCAGCCCCAGCATTTT	CASSPRGTGSSGNQPQHF
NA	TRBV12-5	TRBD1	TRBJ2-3	TGTGCTAGTGGTTTACTACTTACCGGGACAGGGAACCCAGATACGCAGTATTTT	CASGLLLTGTGNPDTQYF
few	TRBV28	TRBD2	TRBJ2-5	TGTGCCAGCAGTTTATTGGGCAGGGAGGGAGAGACCCAGTACTTC	CASSLLGREGETQYF
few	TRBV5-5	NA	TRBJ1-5	TGTGCCAGCAGCTTGGAAGGGATAAGCAATCAGCCCCAGCATTTT	CASSLEGISNQPQHF
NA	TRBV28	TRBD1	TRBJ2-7	TGTGCCAGCAGTCCCCCCGGGACAGGGGTTTACGAGCAGTACTTC	CASSPPGTGVYEQYF
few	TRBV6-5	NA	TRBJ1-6	TGTGCCAGCAGTTACTCGAGGACACCCGTAGGCCCCCTCCACTTT	CASSYSRTPVGPLHF
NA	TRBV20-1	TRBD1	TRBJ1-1	TGCAGTGCTGCGCCAGGGACAGGGTCTACGAAAACTGAAGCTTTCTTT	CSAAPGTGSTKTEAFF
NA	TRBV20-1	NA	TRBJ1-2	TGCAGAGCCCTCGAACAGGGAACCTATGGCTACACCTTC	CRALEQGTYGYTF
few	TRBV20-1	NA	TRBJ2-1	TGCACGACGACCCCAAGCTCCTACAATGAGCAGTTCTTC	CTTTPSSYNEQFF
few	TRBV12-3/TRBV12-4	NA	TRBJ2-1	TGTGCCAGCAGTTCCCTAGCGCAGCGCAATGAGCAGTTCTTC	CASSSLAQRNEQFF
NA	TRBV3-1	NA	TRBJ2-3	TGTGCCAGCAGCCCCCGAGAAGCGGGTAGCACAGATACGCAGTATTTT	CASSPREAGSTDTQYF
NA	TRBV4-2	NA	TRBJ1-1	TGTGCCAGCAGCCAATTAACAGGGCAGAACACTGAAGCTTTCTTT	CASSQLTGQNTEAFF
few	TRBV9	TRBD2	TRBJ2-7	TGTGCCAGCAGCGTCGGGACTAGCGGGAGTTACGAGCAGTACTTC	CASSVGTSGSYEQYF
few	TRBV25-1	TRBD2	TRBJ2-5	TGTGCCAGCAGTATTGGGGGGACTATCCAAGAGACCCAGTACTTC	CASSIGGTIQETQYF
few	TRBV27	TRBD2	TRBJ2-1	TGTGCCAGCAGTTTCGGCACTAGCGGGAACAATGAGCAGTTCTTC	CASSFGTSGNNEQFF
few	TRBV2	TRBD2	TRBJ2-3	TGTGCCAGCAGGGGGCAGGGACTAGCGACCACCACAGATACGCAGTATTTT	CASRGQGLATTTDTQYF
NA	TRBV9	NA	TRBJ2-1	TGTGCCAGCAGCGGCCCTCTGAGGACTACGAACTACAATGAGCAGTTCTTC	CASSGPLRTTNYNEQFF
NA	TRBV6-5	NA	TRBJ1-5	TGTGCCAGCAGTTACGCTCGGCCCTCGGGGAGCAATCAGCCCCAGCATTTT	CASSYARPSGSNQPQHF